This TCR beta chain was recovered during a study of blood T cell repertoires in COVID-19 (dated by TCRdb to 2020 to 2022). Study-level background: Samples covering the acute and convalescent phases of COVID-19 were provided by collaborators in the United States, Italy and Spain. A de-identified subject ID, COVID-19 status, age in years and sex were almost always included in the sample metadata. Deeply sampled blood TCRbeta repertoires from subjects exposed to, actively infected with, or recovered from COVID-19 were included in the dataset. Samples were obtained from the ongoing ImmuneRACE study (first 160 participants) and from over 1,000 subjects provided by 6 global collaborators. The repertoires were released in a freely available public database meant as a resource for research on the immune response to SARS-CoV-2. The material from the prospective study consisted of cDNA or gDNA derived from T cells, B-cell-depleted T cells, or PBMCs. Where HLA class I and class II types were available, the types were taken from metadata supplied by the sample provider, not from assay-based typing. Overall results and qualifications from the work: The amount of clinical and demographic metadata varied by source and participant and was provided uncurated.

This clone was seen only once. What antigen it recognizes has not been identified. There are no base qualities to consult, and no much larger clone falls within one base. Reading the germline V gene (reference sequence) gives CDR1 SGHNT and CDR2 YYREEE. V is cut by 3 bases and J by 2 bases, and the space between the germline ends is 13 bases. From the cysteine through the phenylalanine, the CDR3 covers 15 amino acids. Only CDR3 DNA remains: 45 bases, in frame from the first base. TCRbeta CDR3 regions were amplified from genomic DNA by means of the immunoSEQ Assay, a bias-controlled multiplex PCR. Turning to the authors' computational methods: Within the assay, amplification of reference gene primers was used to estimate how many nucleated cells each sample contained. Sequence reads were collapsed and filtered to measure the absolute abundance of every unique TCRbeta CDR3 rearrangement. For each sample, productive Simpson clonality was calculated as the square root of Simpson's diversity index over productive rearrangements. TCRdb limited this immuneACCESS table to in-frame rearrangements with V and J called. A share of clones is missing; checked studies link under half to unresolved V genes, and the rest is unexplained. D and trimming come from the DNA, and the V and J calls and clone size come from that table. A total of more than 100,000 clones appear in this sample, 88% of them only once. Less than 4.5% of the sample is taken by the ten largest.

The collaborating institutions used their own protocols to collect whole blood in K2EDTA tubes. For TCRbeta analysis, collaborator samples were shipped as frozen whole blood, as isolated PBMCs, or as DNA extracted from either sample type. Rearrangement joined TRBV5-4 to TRBJ2-3, with TRBD2 tentatively as D gene (6 bases match). The sequencing input was peripheral blood. The receptor was isolated from a human donor in a cohort sampled during active COVID-19. Here the CDR3 is given as CASSSMTSPTDTQYF. The DNA sequence follows: TGTGCCAGCAGCTCGATGACTAGTCCCACAGATACGCAGTATTTT.